Detailed here is one TCR beta chain. Its antigen is unidentified. This entry is derived from a study of monozygotic twins with inflammatory bowel disease. Study-wide findings and caveats: Distinction of different T cell subtypes was not possible. There was no support for any single strong signal or clonotype associated with IBD. The inverse Simpson measure of TCRbeta diversity was lower in IBD patients than in healthy co-twins.

The CDR3 loop spans 13 amino acids. Germline V gene lookup returns CDR1 SQVTM and CDR2 ANQGSEA. TCRdb reprocessed the 5' RACE reads, keeping one entry per CDR3 protein, no DNA. The sample includes approximately 420,000 distinct CDR3 sequences. The chain joins TRBV29-1 to TRBJ2-7; as DNA is missing, the TRBD1 call by TCRdb cannot be tested. This receptor was taken from a human donor with ulcerative colitis or Crohn's disease, or a healthy co-twin of an affected twin (not recorded which). Sequencing was carried out using blood. The CDR3 region is CSVSQGANYEQYF.